The source of this T cell receptor (beta chain) is a study of graft-versus-host responses after intestinal transplantation. Study background: After anti-thymocyte globulin induction, recipients took tacrolimus and steroids for approximately 3 years. Regarding the study as a whole: Allograft clonal ratios (graft-versus-host to host-versus-graft) were high in patients who had graft-donor T cell macrochimerism.

The assay was immunoSEQ multiplex PCR, and TCRdb's table has in-frame clones only and misses some. The table lists some 86,000 clones, about 89% of them singletons. In germline, CDR1 is SGHDT, CDR2 YYEEEE. The CDR3 loop spans 13 amino acids. V lost 6 bases, J lost 6 bases, and 16 bases lay in between. As to this clone: Its antigen is not identified.

The sequence came from a human donor who received an intestinal transplant. The material was unstimulated CD8+ T cells sorted from spleen or lymph node cells, obtained before intestinal transplant. The J gene is TRBJ2-7, the V gene TRBV5-6; perhaps TRBD2 as D (6 bases). The CDR3 is CASNRGGVVEQYF. CDR3 DNA sequence: TGTGCCAGCAACCGTGGCGGGGTTGTCGAGCAGTACTTC.